The text below deals with one T cell receptor (beta chain). The source of the sample is a study of blood T cell repertoires in COVID-19. In the authors' methods: Amplifying reference gene primers gave estimates of nucleated cell counts. The table came from immunoSEQ multiplex PCR; TCRdb's copy has only in-frame clones and leaves some out. Clone size and V and J calls were adopted from that table, with D and trimming inferred from the DNA. Counted here are around 200,000 clones, nearly 90% occurring once; the ten biggest clones make up 0.62%. The V segment lost 2 bases and the J segment 0 bases; nucleotides outside the gene matches: 11. CDR3 length equals 18 residues. Per germline, CDR1 SGHVS and CDR2 FQNEAQ.

This receptor was obtained from a middle-aged man with acute or convalescent COVID-19. Sequences were obtained from peripheral blood. The genes are TRBV7-8 and TRBJ2-3; TRBD1 aligns across 7 bases. The DNA of the CDR3 is TGTGCCAGCAGCTTAACCATTATAGACAGGGTTAGCACAGATACGCAGTATTTT. Translated: CASSLTIIDRVSTDTQYF. The full variable domain, rest sourced from reference TRBV7-8 and TRBJ2-3, is GAGVSQSPRYKVAKRGQDVALRCDPISGHVSLFWYQQALGQGPEFLTYFQNEAQLDKSGLPSDRFFAERPEGSVSTLKIQRTQQEDSAVYLCASSLTIIDRVSTDTQYFGPGTRLTVL.